The sequence of this T cell receptor beta chain was determined in a study of response to subunit inactivated influenza vaccine. Regarding the study as a whole: Each seasonal influenza vaccination recruits few new T cells, the authors suggested.

This CDR3 has 13 amino acids. The V end was cut by 4 bases, the J end by 5 bases, with 12 bases between. From germline, CDR1 is SGHAT and CDR2 FQNNGV. TCRdb called the RT-PCR reads again in MiXCR, with one record for every CDR3 protein. The sample lists about 530,000 distinct CDR3 sequences, 10% to 15% seen once, with about 9.4% in the top ten. As to this clonotype: Antigen unknown.

The sequencing here drew on PBMCs from blood, taken on the day of vaccination. The V gene is TRBV11-2, the J gene TRBJ2-7, with a weak D call TRBD1 (5 bases). This sequence originates from a man aged 50 to 60 who received an inactivated influenza vaccine. The CDR3 protein is CASSSTGPHEQYF. CDR3 in DNA: TGTGCCAGCAGCTCAACAGGACCCCACGAGCAGTACTTC.